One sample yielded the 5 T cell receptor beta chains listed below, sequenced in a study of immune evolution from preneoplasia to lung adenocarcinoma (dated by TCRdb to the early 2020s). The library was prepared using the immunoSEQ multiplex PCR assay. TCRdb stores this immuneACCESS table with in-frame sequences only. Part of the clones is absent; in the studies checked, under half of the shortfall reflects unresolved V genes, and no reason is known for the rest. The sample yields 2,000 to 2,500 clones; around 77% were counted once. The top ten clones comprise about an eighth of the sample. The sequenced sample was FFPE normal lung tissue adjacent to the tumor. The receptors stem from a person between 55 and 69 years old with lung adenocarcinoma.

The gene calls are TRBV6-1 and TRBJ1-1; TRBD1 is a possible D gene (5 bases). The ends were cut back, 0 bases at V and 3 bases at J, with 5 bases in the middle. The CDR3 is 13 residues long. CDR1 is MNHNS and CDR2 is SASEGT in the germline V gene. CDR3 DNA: TGTGCCAGCAGTGAAGCGGGACACACTGAAGCTTTCTTT. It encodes CASSEAGHTEAFF.

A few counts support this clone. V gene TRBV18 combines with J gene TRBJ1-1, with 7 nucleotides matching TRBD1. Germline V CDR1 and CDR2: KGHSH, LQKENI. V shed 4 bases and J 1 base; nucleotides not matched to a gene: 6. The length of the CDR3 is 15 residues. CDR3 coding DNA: TGTGCCAGCTCACTCAGGGACAGCCGGAACACTGAAGCTTTCTTT. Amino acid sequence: CASSLRDSRNTEAFF. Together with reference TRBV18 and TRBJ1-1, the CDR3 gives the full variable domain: NAGVMQNPRHLVRRRGQEARLRCSPMKGHSHVYWYRQLPEEGLKFMVYLQKENIIDESGMPKERFSAEFPKEGPSILRIQQVVRGDSAAYFCASSLRDSRNTEAFFGQGTRLTVV.

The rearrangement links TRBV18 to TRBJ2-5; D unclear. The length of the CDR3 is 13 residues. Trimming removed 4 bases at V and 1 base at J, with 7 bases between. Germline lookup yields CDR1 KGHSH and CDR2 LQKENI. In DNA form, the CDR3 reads TGTGCCAGCTCACGTGTGTTCCAAGAGACCCAGTACTTC. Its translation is CASSRVFQETQYF.

The chain's CDR3 is CASSPLVSAGGFNEQFF. DNA for the CDR3: TGTGCCAGCAGCCCCCTAGTTTCCGCGGGAGGGTTCAATGAGCAGTTCTTC. This chain joins TRBV5-5 and TRBJ2-1; 9 positions agree with TRBD2. V shed 4 bases and J 6 bases; nucleotides not matched to a gene: 14. The V gene's germline CDR1 is SGHKS and CDR2 YYEKEE (reference sequence). The CDR3 runs to 17 residues.

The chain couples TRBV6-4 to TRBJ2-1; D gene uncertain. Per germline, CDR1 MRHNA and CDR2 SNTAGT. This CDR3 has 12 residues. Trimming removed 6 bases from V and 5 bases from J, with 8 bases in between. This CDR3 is CASSTPNNEQFF. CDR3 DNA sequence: TGTGCCAGCAGCACTCCGAACAATGAGCAGTTCTTC.